The 17 T cell receptor beta chains below all came from one sample that was sequenced in a study of PD-1 blockade in classical Hodgkin lymphoma. Sequencing used immunoSEQ multiplex PCR; TCRdb keeps in-frame clones, though not all of them. In the table there are more than 30,000 clones, approximately 82% of which are singletons. Every patient was affected by relapse after autologous stem cell transplantation, while exposure to brentuximab vedotin was not uniform. Sequencing used peripheral blood mononuclear cells (PBMCs), obtained before the second cycle of nivolumab. Receptors were obtained from a human donor with classical Hodgkin lymphoma.

This clone occurred once. This chain connects TRBV29-1 to TRBJ2-5, with D perhaps matching TRBD1 (6 bases). The CDR3 has 14 residues. V was cut by 2 bases and J by 4 bases, with 14 bases left in between. CDR1 is SQVTM, CDR2 ANQGSEA, per germline. This CDR3 reads CSVEWHREGETQYF. The CDR3 bases are TGCAGCGTTGAATGGCACAGGGAAGGAGAGACCCAGTACTTC.

The J gene is TRBJ2-7, the V gene TRBV7-6; 8 bases align to TRBD1. Per the germline V gene, CDR1 is SGHVS and CDR2 is FNYEAQ. V shed 5 bases and J 3 bases; nucleotides not matched to a gene: 6. This CDR3 has 14 amino acids. CDR3 protein: CASSMTGTGYEQYF. CDR3 nucleotides: TGTGCCAGCAGCATGACCGGGACAGGCTACGAGCAGTACTTC.

This clone was seen just once. V and J are TRBV18 and TRBJ1-4; 8 bases align to TRBD1. Per the germline V gene, CDR1 is KGHSH and CDR2 is LQKENI. CDR3 length: 16 amino acids. J gave up 7 bases and V 2 bases, and 9 bases lay outside the gene matches. The DNA of the CDR3 is TGTGCCAGCTCACCAGAACAGACAGGGGCTATTGAAAAACTGTTTTTT. Protein sequence: CASSPEQTGAIEKLFF.

The V call is TRBV5-4, the J call TRBJ1-1; the D is unclear. The CDR3 is made up of 14 amino acids. Germline assignment: CDR1 SGHNT and CDR2 YYREEE (reference sequence). Trimming stripped 2 bases from V and 1 base from J, with 9 bases between. The CDR3 bases are TGTGCCAGCAGCTTATCCCCAGGGAACACTGAAGCTTTCTTT. It codes for CASSLSPGNTEAFF.

This sequence joins TRBV27 and TRBJ1-4, with TRBD1 as a possible D gene (5 bases). Per germline, CDR1 MNHEY and CDR2 SMNVEV (reference sequence). Trimming removed 4 bases at V and 4 bases at J, with 13 bases between. The CDR3 extends over 15 amino acids. CDR3 sequence: CASSWAGANNEKLFF. As DNA, the CDR3 is TGTGCCAGCAGTTGGGCCGGGGCCAATAATGAAAAACTGTTTTTT.

The V gene is TRBV5-1, the J gene TRBJ1-1; D unresolved. Trimming removed 0 bases at V and 4 bases at J, with 10 bases between. Germline V gives CDR1 SGHRS, CDR2 YFSETQ. The CDR3 has 14 amino acids. CDR3 nucleotides: TGCGCCAGCAGCTTGGCCGGTATGGGCACTGAAGCTTTCTTT. Translated, it gives CASSLAGMGTEAFF.

The V and J genes are TRBV5-8 and TRBJ2-7, with a tentative D call TRBD1 (6 bases). V lost 1 base to trimming and J lost 6 bases, with 11 bases between them. Germline CDR1 SGHTS, CDR2 YDEGEE. This CDR3 contains 13 residues. CDR3 protein: CASSLFRGGEQYF. In nucleotides, the CDR3 is TGTGCCAGCAGCTTGTTCAGGGGTGGCGAGCAGTACTTC.

This clone was recorded many times. The J gene is TRBJ2-3, the V gene TRBV2, with D tentatively TRBD1 or TRBD2 (6 bases each). The V gene's germline CDR1 is SNHLY and CDR2 FYNNEI. Trimming cost V 6 bases and J 7 bases, with 23 bases left between them. The CDR3 extends over 16 amino acids. CDR3 sequence: CASSKRWGAGPYTQYF. As DNA, the CDR3 is TGTGCCAGCAGCAAAAGGTGGGGGGCTGGCCCATATACGCAGTATTTT.

V is TRBV4-2 and J is TRBJ1-2, with 7 bases identical to TRBD1. This CDR3 spans 15 amino acids. Germline V CDR1 and CDR2: LGHNA, YNFKEQ. The junction had 10 bases not matched to a gene; V was cut back by 4 bases and J by 5 bases. Here the CDR3 reads CASSRPGQTIYGYTF. CDR3 nucleotides: TGTGCCAGCAGCCGGCCGGGACAGACCATTTATGGCTACACCTTC.

This clone has a single count. The chain uses TRBV2 and TRBJ2-2, with 8 bases that match TRBD1. Trimming removed 7 bases from V and 6 bases from J; junction bases left unmatched: 10. The V gene's germline CDR1 is SNHLY and CDR2 FYNNEI. CDR3 size: 15 residues. CDR3 loop: CASKPGQVGAGELFF. The DNA of the CDR3 is TGTGCCAGCAAACCGGGACAGGTGGGGGCCGGGGAGCTGTTTTTT.

The V call is TRBV7-8, the J call TRBJ2-5, with 9 positions matching TRBD2. CDR1 SGHVS and CDR2 FQNEAQ come from the germline V gene. The CDR3 sequence is 15 residues long. V shed 4 bases and J 2 bases; nucleotides not matched to a gene: 5. CDR3 sequence (DNA): TGTGCCAGCAGCTCCTTGGCGGGGGGGCAAGAGACCCAGTACTTC. Encoded protein: CASSSLAGGQETQYF.

The chain carries TRBV6-1 and TRBJ1-1, with 7 bases lining up with TRBD1. The length of the CDR3 is 14 residues. V gave up 3 bases and J gave up 2 bases; unmatched junction bases: 3. Germline loops: CDR1 MNHNS, CDR2 SASEGT. CDR3 sequence (DNA): TGTGCCAGCAGTGAGGGGACAGCCAACACTGAAGCTTTCTTT. Encoded protein: CASSEGTANTEAFF.

This clone has a handful of counts. V is TRBV6-5 and J is TRBJ2-1; D could derive from TRBD1 or TRBD2 (5 bases each). V lost 4 bases to trimming and J lost 10 bases, with 11 bases between them. This CDR3 region has 12 residues. Germline assignment: CDR1 MNHEY and CDR2 SVGAGI. This CDR3 reads CASSSFGAEQFF. CDR3 nucleotide sequence: TGTGCCAGCAGTTCCTTCGGGGCAGAGCAGTTCTTC.

The chain carries TRBV19 and TRBJ1-2, with unresolved D. V dropped 4 bases and J dropped 6 bases, with 9 bases sitting between them. This CDR3 spans 12 amino acids. Germline V gives CDR1 LNHDA, CDR2 SQIVND (reference sequence). The CDR3 reads CASSKKSDGYTF. The DNA for the CDR3 is TGTGCCAGTAGTAAAAAAAGCGATGGCTACACCTTC.

The chain carries TRBV7-8 and TRBJ2-7; either TRBD1 or TRBD2 may supply D (6 bases each). This CDR3 is built from 14 residues. Germline CDR1 is SGHVS and CDR2 is FQNEAQ. V lost 2 bases to trimming and J lost 3 bases, with 11 bases between them. CDR3 DNA sequence: TGTGCCAGCAGCTTAACCCGGGGGCTCTACGAGCAGTACTTC. It specifies CASSLTRGLYEQYF. The variable domain in full, completed from reference TRBV7-8 and TRBJ2-7, reads GAGVSQSPRYKVAKRGQDVALRCDPISGHVSLFWYQQALGQGPEFLTYFQNEAQLDKSGLPSDRFFAERPEGSVSTLKIQRTQQEDSAVYLCASSLTRGLYEQYFGPGTRLTVT.

This rearrangement joins TRBV29-1 to TRBJ1-2, with D unresolved. There are 12 residues in the CDR3. CDR1 and CDR2 (germline): SQVTM, ANQGSEA. V dropped 2 bases and J dropped 7 bases, with 11 bases sitting between them. CDR3 in amino acids: CSVEQALGGYTF. In DNA form, the CDR3 reads TGCAGCGTTGAACAAGCACTAGGTGGCTACACCTTC. The full variable domain, its missing parts supplied by reference TRBV29-1 and TRBJ1-2, is SAVISQKPSRDICQRGTSLTIQCQVDSQVTMMFWYRQQPGQSLTLIATANQGSEATYESGFVIDKFPISRPNLTFSTLTVSNMSPEDSSIYLCSVEQALGGYTFGSGTRLTVV.

This clone was picked up a small number of times. This chain connects TRBV29-1 to TRBJ2-1; a weak D match, TRBD1 (6 bases). This CDR3 region has 13 residues. Per the germline V gene, CDR1 is SQVTM and CDR2 is ANQGSEA. Trimming took 4 bases from V and 5 from J, leaving 12 bases between them. In nucleotides, the CDR3 is TGCAGCGTTGCCCCATACAGGGACAATGAGCAGTTCTTC. Translation gives CSVAPYRDNEQFF.